This T cell receptor beta chain originates from a study of T cell clonality in common variable immunodeficiency. J was trimmed by 7 bases and V by 6 bases; bases with no gene match: 8. The CDR3 is made up of 14 amino acids. Germline loops: CDR1 ENHRY, CDR2 SYGVKD. Profiling relied on immunoSEQ multiplex PCR, and the TCRdb table lists in-frame clones only, not all of them. The sample is made up of 40,000 or so clones, none counted only once. This clone was counted at least ten times. The read gets to within 3 residues of the CDR3 end, and the germline J gene fills in the rest. The gene calls are TRBV10-3 and TRBJ1-5; 8 bases align to TRBD1. The sequencing input was peripheral blood mononuclear cells. The TCR sequence derives from a person between 18 and 70 years old in good health. The CDR3 sequence is CAISEPGGGQPQHF. Partial CDR3 DNA: TGTGCCATCAGCGAGCCAGGGGGCGGGCAGCCC.